These T cell receptor beta chains were read from a single sample in a study of cytomegalovirus exposure and HLA in healthy donors. The protocol was immunoSEQ multiplex PCR, while the TCRdb copy is restricted to in-frame clones and leaves out a portion. The sample lists roughly 200,000 clones; 60% to 85% were seen once. Sequences were obtained from PBMCs. The origin of the receptors is a male donor in good health and CMV-seronegative. Each CDR3 is given without its conserved first and last residue.

J gene: TRBJ1-1; V gene: TRBV7-9; CDR3 protein: ASSSSQGAFDSGGEAF
J gene: TRBJ2-1; V gene: TRBV5-1; CDR3 protein: ASSPGDRGSYNEQF
J gene: TRBJ2-1; V gene: TRBV18; CDR3 protein: ASSPFRLRDAYNEQF
J gene: TRBJ1-2; V gene: TRBV15; CDR3 protein: ATSRQGASFFGYT
J gene: TRBJ2-5; V gene: TRBV30; CDR3 protein: AWSVSLARETQY
J gene: TRBJ1-2; V gene: TRBV19; CDR3 protein: ASNQRANYGYT
J gene: TRBJ1-5; V gene: TRBV28; CDR3 protein: ASRFRPDGPQH
J gene: TRBJ2-1; V gene: TRBV28; CDR3 protein: ASSPIFQGFYNEQF
J gene: TRBJ1-5; V gene: TRBV28; CDR3 protein: ASSLEGLLNQPQH
J gene: TRBJ1-1; V gene: TRBV10-3; CDR3 protein: AISDGGTGGAGVTEAF
J gene: TRBJ1-5; V gene: TRBV9; CDR3 protein: ASSLTGLSNQPQH
J gene: TRBJ1-3; V gene: TRBV9; CDR3 protein: ASGTGQGIYSGNTIY
J gene: -; V gene: TRBV7-3; CDR3 protein: ASSAKTSGRDEQY